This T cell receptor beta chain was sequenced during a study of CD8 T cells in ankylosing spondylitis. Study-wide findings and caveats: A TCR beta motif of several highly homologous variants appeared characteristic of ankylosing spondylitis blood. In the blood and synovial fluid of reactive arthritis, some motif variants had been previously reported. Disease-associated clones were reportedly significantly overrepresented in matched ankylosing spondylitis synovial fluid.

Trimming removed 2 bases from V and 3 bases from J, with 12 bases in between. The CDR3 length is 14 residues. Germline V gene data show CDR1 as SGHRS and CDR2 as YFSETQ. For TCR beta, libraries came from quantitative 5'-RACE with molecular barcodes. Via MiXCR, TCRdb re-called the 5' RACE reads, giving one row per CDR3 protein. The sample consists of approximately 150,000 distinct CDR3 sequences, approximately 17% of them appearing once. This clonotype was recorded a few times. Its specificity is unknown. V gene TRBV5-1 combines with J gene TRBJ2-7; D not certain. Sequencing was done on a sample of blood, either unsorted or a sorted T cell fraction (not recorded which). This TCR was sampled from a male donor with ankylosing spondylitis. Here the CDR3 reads CASSFEYSSYEQYF. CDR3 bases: TGCGCCAGCAGCTTCGAGTACAGTAGCTACGAGCAGTACTTC. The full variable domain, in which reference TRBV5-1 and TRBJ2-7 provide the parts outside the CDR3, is KAGVTQTPRYLIKTRGQQVTLSCSPISGHRSVSWYQQTPGQGLQFLFEYFSETQRNKGNFPGRFSGRQFSNSRSEMNVSTLELGDSALYLCASSFEYSSYEQYFGPGTRLTVT.